This TCR beta chain was captured by sequencing in a study of shared clonotypes between healthy human individuals. On the study more broadly: CD4 naive cells filled three plates per donor, CD4 memory three, CD8 naive two and CD8 memory one.

With regard to this clone: The target antigen is unknown.

V was trimmed by 5 bases and J by 2 bases, leaving 10 bases between them. The length of the CDR3 is 14 residues. Germline V lookup: CDR1 LNHDA, CDR2 SQIVND (reference sequence). Measured with immunoSEQ multiplex PCR; TCRdb has only the in-frame clones, and not every one. This repertoire shows 1.4 million or so clones, about 98.5% found once; its top ten account for roughly 0.35%. Study observations and caveats: Non-shared clonotypes displayed generation probabilities falling below those of clonotypes present in all four donors.

This clonotype was obtained from a young man in good health. V gene TRBV19 combines with J gene TRBJ1-3; no definite D call. The sample was naive CD4+ T cells sorted from blood. Sample subset: CD45RA+ positively selected. The CDR3 is CASSQDNTGNTIYF. The CDR3 region has the DNA TGTGCCAGTAGTCAAGACAATACTGGAAACACCATATATTTT.